This is a list of T cell receptor beta chains from one sample in a study of cytomegalovirus exposure and HLA in healthy donors. Measured with immunoSEQ multiplex PCR; TCRdb has only the in-frame clones, and not every one. The data contain 45,000 to 75,000 clones, 70% of them singletons. Sequenced sample: PBMCs. These receptors originate from a woman aged 55 to 70 in good health and CMV-seropositive. Both conserved end residues are part of each CDR3. Fields, in order: clone size, V gene, D gene, J gene, CDR3 DNA, CDR3 protein. D genes are given only for firm matches. Size is stated for part of the rows, as once, few or many counts, or as a class when the clone is expanded.

clone size: .; V gene: TRBV9; D gene: TRBD1; J gene: TRBJ1-6; CDR3 DNA: TGTGCCAGCAGCGCAGGCACGGGAGGGACAGGGAATTCACCCCTCCACTTT; CDR3 protein: CASSAGTGGTGNSPLHF
clone size: .; V gene: TRBV14; D gene: TRBD1; J gene: TRBJ1-3; CDR3 DNA: TGTGCCAGCAGCCAAGAAAGCCTCAGGGGGCGTCTTGGAAACACCATATATTTT; CDR3 protein: CASSQESLRGRLGNTIYF
clone size: few; V gene: TRBV20-1; D gene: .; J gene: TRBJ2-7; CDR3 DNA: TGCAGTGCTAGGAAACAGGGCGAGCAGTACTTC; CDR3 protein: CSARKQGEQYF
clone size: .; V gene: TRBV28; D gene: .; J gene: TRBJ1-5; CDR3 DNA: TGTGCCAGCACCGCCATTCGGGTCGGAGAGTGGACCCAGCATTTT; CDR3 protein: CASTAIRVGEWTQHF
clone size: .; V gene: TRBV4-3; D gene: .; J gene: TRBJ2-1; CDR3 DNA: TGCGCCAGCAGCCAAGATAGAGTAAATGAGCAGTTCTTC; CDR3 protein: CASSQDRVNEQFF
clone size: .; V gene: TRBV19; D gene: .; J gene: TRBJ1-2; CDR3 DNA: TGTGCCAGTACCCTGGCGGGCGGCTACGATGGCTACACCTTC; CDR3 protein: CASTLAGGYDGYTF
clone size: few; V gene: TRBV4-3; D gene: .; J gene: TRBJ1-1; CDR3 DNA: TGCGCCAGCAGCCAAGTGGAGGGAACTGAAGCTTTCTTT; CDR3 protein: CASSQVEGTEAFF
clone size: .; V gene: TRBV5-1; D gene: TRBD1; J gene: TRBJ1-1; CDR3 DNA: TGCGCCAGCAGCGCGACCGGGACAGGGGTCGAAGCTTTCTTT; CDR3 protein: CASSATGTGVEAFF
clone size: once; V gene: TRBV5-6; D gene: .; J gene: TRBJ1-1; CDR3 DNA: TGTGCCAGCAGCTTTGGGCACTTGAACACTGAAGCTTTCTTT; CDR3 protein: CASSFGHLNTEAFF
clone size: once; V gene: TRBV6-1; D gene: TRBD1; J gene: TRBJ2-7; CDR3 DNA: TGTGCCAGCAGCCACAGGGGTGGAATGGAGCAGTACTTC; CDR3 protein: CASSHRGGMEQYF
clone size: .; V gene: TRBV7-2; D gene: TRBD2; J gene: TRBJ2-1; CDR3 DNA: TGTGCCAGCAGCTTCCGACTAGCGGGGGAGCAGTTCTTC; CDR3 protein: CASSFRLAGEQFF
clone size: few; V gene: TRBV6-5; D gene: TRBD1; J gene: TRBJ2-7; CDR3 DNA: TGTGCCAGCAGTTACTCCGAGACAGGGGTCTACGAGCAGTACTTC; CDR3 protein: CASSYSETGVYEQYF
clone size: .; V gene: TRBV10-3; D gene: .; J gene: TRBJ1-2; CDR3 DNA: TGTGCCATCAGTTTTATCGTTACCGCGGAAGGCTACACCTTC; CDR3 protein: CAISFIVTAEGYTF
clone size: .; V gene: TRBV6-5; D gene: TRBD1; J gene: TRBJ2-1; CDR3 DNA: TGTGCCAGCAGCGACAGGGGGCCCTCCTACAATGAGCAGTTCTTC; CDR3 protein: CASSDRGPSYNEQFF
clone size: .; V gene: TRBV5-4; D gene: .; J gene: TRBJ1-1; CDR3 DNA: TGTGCCAGCAGCCCTGGGGGGGCTGGGGACACTGAAGCTTTCTTT; CDR3 protein: CASSPGGAGDTEAFF
clone size: .; V gene: TRBV27; D gene: .; J gene: TRBJ2-7; CDR3 DNA: TGTGCCAGCAGTTTAGCCGATTTCCTCAGGGGAAGCTCCTACGAGCAGTACTTC; CDR3 protein: CASSLADFLRGSSYEQYF
clone size: once; V gene: TRBV4-3; D gene: .; J gene: TRBJ1-2; CDR3 DNA: TGCGCCAGCAGCCAAGACGCGGGAGCACTCTATGGCTACACCTTC; CDR3 protein: CASSQDAGALYGYTF
clone size: .; V gene: TRBV6-5; D gene: .; J gene: TRBJ1-2; CDR3 DNA: TGTGCCAGCAGTCTTCGGGGATATGGCTACACCTTC; CDR3 protein: CASSLRGYGYTF
clone size: few; V gene: TRBV5-1; D gene: TRBD1; J gene: TRBJ1-1; CDR3 DNA: TGCGCCAGCAGCCCCGACCGACAGGGGCCAGCTTTCTTT; CDR3 protein: CASSPDRQGPAFF
clone size: .; V gene: TRBV10-2; D gene: .; J gene: TRBJ1-4; CDR3 DNA: TGCGCCAGCAGTGAGGGCAGAATTAATGAAAAACTGTTTTTT; CDR3 protein: CASSEGRINEKLFF
clone size: .; V gene: TRBV6-5; D gene: TRBD1; J gene: TRBJ2-1; CDR3 DNA: TGTGCCAGCAGGAGCGGACAGGGACCCTACAATGAGCAGTTCTTC; CDR3 protein: CASRSGQGPYNEQFF
clone size: few; V gene: TRBV19; D gene: TRBD1; J gene: TRBJ1-1; CDR3 DNA: TGTGCCAGTAGTACTCGACAGGGCCTCGAAGCTTTCTTT; CDR3 protein: CASSTRQGLEAFF
clone size: .; V gene: TRBV4-3; D gene: TRBD1; J gene: TRBJ1-5; CDR3 DNA: TGCGCCAGCAGCCAAGACCCCGGACAGGGGCCAAATCAGCCCCAGCATTTT; CDR3 protein: CASSQDPGQGPNQPQHF
clone size: .; V gene: TRBV13; D gene: .; J gene: TRBJ1-1; CDR3 DNA: TGTGCCAGCAGCTTGGTTGGAGGGTTCAGGGCTGAAGCTTTCTTT; CDR3 protein: CASSLVGGFRAEAFF
clone size: .; V gene: TRBV5-1; D gene: .; J gene: TRBJ2-7; CDR3 DNA: TGCGCCAGCAGCATCGACGGGTCCTACGAGCAGTACTTC; CDR3 protein: CASSIDGSYEQYF
clone size: few; V gene: TRBV19; D gene: .; J gene: TRBJ1-5; CDR3 DNA: TGTGCCAGTAGTATCAGGGGCCAGGGAAAACAGCCCCAGCATTTT; CDR3 protein: CASSIRGQGKQPQHF
clone size: .; V gene: TRBV5-1; D gene: .; J gene: TRBJ1-4; CDR3 DNA: TGCGCCAGCAGCTTGGGGACAGTGAGTAATGAAAAACTGTTTTTT; CDR3 protein: CASSLGTVSNEKLFF
clone size: .; V gene: TRBV9; D gene: .; J gene: TRBJ2-1; CDR3 DNA: TGTGCCAGCAGCGTTTCCCTAGTCTACAATGAGCAGTTCTTC; CDR3 protein: CASSVSLVYNEQFF